This passage covers 2 T cell receptor beta chains from one sample sequenced in a study of blood T cell repertoires in COVID-19. The method was immunoSEQ multiplex PCR; TCRdb's version includes in-frame clones alone and lacks a portion of them. In the table there are 110,000 or so clones, about 85% of which are singletons. The sequenced sample consisted of peripheral blood. The receptors here all came from a man between 50 and 59 years old with acute or convalescent COVID-19.

V is TRBV11-2 and J is TRBJ2-7; 9 nucleotides agree with TRBD2. The germline CDR1 and CDR2 sequences are SGHAT and FQNNGV. The junction had 4 bases not matched to a gene; V was cut back by 3 bases and J by 1 base. There are 15 residues in the CDR3. The CDR3 sequence: CASSLSGGLSYEQYF. The CDR3 DNA is TGTGCCAGCAGCTTGAGCGGGGGGCTTTCCTACGAGCAGTACTTC.

This clone was seen a few times. The rearrangement links TRBV18 to TRBJ1-6; D is unresolved. This CDR3 has 15 residues. V shed 2 bases and J shed 8 bases, with 13 bases lying between them. Germline lookup yields CDR1 KGHSH and CDR2 LQKENI. The CDR3 DNA reads TGTGCCAGCTCACCAGTTGCCGGCCGGGATTCACCCCTCCACTTT. It yields the protein CASSPVAGRDSPLHF.